This TCR beta chain was recorded in a study of T cell repertoires and Cas9 in healthy adults (dated by TCRdb to 2016 to 2018). A note on the overall study: Within the CD4 and CD8 compartments, SpCas9-reactive T cells were assessed for multi-effector potency, cytotoxicity and lineage determination. The study looked at preexisting T cell immunity to the Streptococcus pyogenes Cas9 nuclease (SpCas9), which is used in CRISPR gene editing.

The method behind the library was the immunoSEQ multiplex PCR assay. This immuneACCESS table, as held by TCRdb, lists in-frame sequences with V and J called but not all clones. Of the missing ones, under half trace to an unresolved V gene in checked studies; the others have no known cause. The sample includes tens of thousands of clones, with 92% observed a single time. Jointly, the top ten make up about 0.9% of the sample. From its cysteine to its phenylalanine, the CDR3 spans 12 amino acids. The retained sequence is limited to the CDR3, 36 bases, with the frame set at the first base. From the germline V gene, CDR1 is SGHVS and CDR2 is FQNEAQ. V and J lose 10 bases and 5 bases, and a span of 14 bases separates them. Results the study describes overall, beyond this receptor: SpCas9-reactive regulatory T cells were reported to mitigate proliferation and function of SpCas9-reactive effector T cells in vitro.

As for this clone: Its antigen remains undetermined. Base qualities are not at hand, and no much larger clone is one base apart.

All of the donors in the study were healthy humans. Recombination connected TRBV7-8 to TRBJ1-2; the D gene is perhaps TRBD1, from 5 matching bases. The sample taken for sequencing was CD4+ effector T cells (CD127+, CD25-, CD137-, CD154-) from PBMCs; culture status not recorded. The receptor's source is a human donor in good health. The CDR3 region has the sequence CATSGAGYGYTF. The DNA sequence reads TGTGCCACATCCGGGGCGGGGTATGGCTACACCTTC. The full variable domain, with segments outside the CDR3 supplied by the reference TRBV7-8 and TRBJ1-2 proteins, appears as GAGVSQSPRYKVAKRGQDVALRCDPISGHVSLFWYQQALGQGPEFLTYFQNEAQLDKSGLPSDRFFAERPEGSVSTLKIQRTQQEDSAVYLCATSGAGYGYTFGSGTRLTVV.